These 3 T cell receptor beta chains originate from one sample sequenced in a study of blood T cell repertoires in COVID-19. Sequencing used immunoSEQ multiplex PCR; TCRdb keeps in-frame clones, though not all of them. The sample has 85,000 to 120,000 clones; 78% are singletons. Sequencing was done on a sample of peripheral blood. These receptors came from a man aged 60-69 years with active or convalescent COVID-19.

CDR3: CASSYRGRNSPLHF. In DNA form, the CDR3 reads TGTGCCAGCAGTTACAGGGGGAGGAATTCACCCCTCCACTTT. J is TRBJ1-6 and V is TRBV28, with 8 bases fitting TRBD1. The CDR3 length is 14 residues. CDR1 and CDR2 (germline): MDHEN, SYDVKM. V lost 4 bases, J lost 7 bases, and 3 bases stayed unmatched. Drawing the rest from reference TRBV28 and TRBJ1-6, the complete variable domain is DVKVTQSSRYLVKRTGEKVFLECVQDMDHENMFWYRQDPGLGLRLIYFSYDVKMKEKGDIPEGYSVSREKKERFSLILESASTNQTSMYLCASSYRGRNSPLHFGNGTRLTVT.

This clone came up once. J is TRBJ2-2 and V is TRBV5-4, with D possibly matching TRBD2 (5 bases). V was shortened by 0 bases and J by 4 bases, with 19 bases between the two germline ends. Per germline, CDR1 SGHNT and CDR2 YYREEE (reference sequence). This CDR3 is built from 18 residues. The CDR3 spells CASSLDQWTQAATGELFF. In DNA, the CDR3 is TGTGCCAGCAGCTTGGACCAATGGACTCAGGCGGCCACCGGGGAGCTGTTTTTT.

V is TRBV28 and J is TRBJ1-4; D gene uncertain. The germline V gene encodes CDR1 MDHEN and CDR2 SYDVKM. The germline V and J ends were trimmed by 1 base and 1 base, with 13 bases remaining between them. CDR3 length: 17 residues. The CDR3 region is CASSLSLAGVTNEKLFF. The CDR3 DNA reads TGTGCCAGCAGTTTATCCCTCGCGGGTGTAACTAATGAAAAACTGTTTTTT.